Here is one T cell receptor beta chain with its context. This sample was taken from a study of T cell changes during pregnancy in multiple sclerosis. V lost 3 bases and J lost 0, with 12 bases in between. CDR1 GTSNPN and CDR2 SVGIG come from the germline V gene (reference sequence). This CDR3 region has 15 residues. Sequencing used immunoSEQ multiplex PCR; TCRdb keeps in-frame clones, though not all of them. The data show 20,000 to 30,000 clones, 89% seen once. The sample in question was CD8+ T cells from peripheral blood mononuclear cells, obtained in the second trimester of pregnancy. The rearrangement links TRBV30 to TRBJ1-5, with D possibly matching TRBD1 (6 bases). This TCR came from a female donor with multiple sclerosis, enrolled in a pregnancy study. CDR3 sequence: CAWSFGTPSNQPQHF. CDR3 sequence (DNA): TGTGCCTGGAGCTTCGGGACACCTAGCAATCAGCCCCAGCATTTT.